This T cell receptor (beta chain) comes out of a study of regulatory T cells in long-lasting Graves disease. The germline V gene encodes CDR1 DFQATT and CDR2 SNEGSKA (reference sequence). V lost 4 bases, J lost 3 bases, and 13 bases stayed unmatched. The CDR3 sequence is 16 residues long. The sample holds many counts of this clonotype. Antigen unknown. This sample's time point: persistent/refractory GD, antithyroid drugs over 5 years with positive TRAb. RNA isolated from PBMCs was used to make the TCR library. Both iRepertoire HTBI primers and Arm-PCR of CDR3 regions were used to build the TCR beta libraries. MiXCR, run by TCRdb on the multiplex PCR reads, gives a single entry per CDR3 protein. The sample consists of fewer than 400,000 distinct CDR3 sequences, under 25% of them appearing once. Study-wide findings and caveats: Comparison showed that persistent patients shared more public clonotypes (2,741) than new patients (approximately 870). Persistent disease samples used TRBV28, TRBJ1-2 and TRBJ2-5 preferentially. Peripheral blood, not thyroid tissue, was the sole material studied. Persistent cases of Graves' showed reduced TCR diversity relative to newly diagnosed patients.

Material: peripheral blood mononuclear cells (PBMCs), obtained when the disease was refractory, from a patient treated with antithyroid drugs. The receptor comes from a female donor with Graves disease. The chain carries TRBV20-1 and TRBJ2-5; TRBD2 matches 8 bases. CDR3 sequence: CSANAPFGGRKETQYF. The CDR3 DNA follows: TGCAGTGCTAACGCCCCCTTTGGCGGGAGGAAAGAGACCCAGTACTTC.